Below are 15 T cell receptor beta chains sequenced from a single sample in a study of Ad26.COV2.S vaccination and SARS-CoV-2 variants. Only in-frame clones appear in the TCRdb table, and some are missing; sequencing was by immunoSEQ multiplex PCR. The sample lists roughly 92,000 clones; 82% were seen once. Sequenced material: peripheral blood, taken after recovery from COVID-19. The receptors were gathered from a human donor who had recovered from COVID-19.

This CDR3 is CASSTQGSNEKLFF. In DNA form, the CDR3 reads TGTGCCAGCAGCACCCAGGGCTCTAATGAAAAACTGTTTTTT. The genes are TRBV9 and TRBJ1-4; perhaps TRBD1 as D (5 bases). This CDR3 is built from 14 residues. V lost 4 bases to trimming and J lost 3 bases, with 10 bases between them. Germline CDR1 is SGDLS and CDR2 is YYNGEE.

The chain has TRBV9 and TRBJ1-2, with D uncertain. V lost 0 bases to trimming and J lost 4 bases, with 10 bases between them. Germline assignment: CDR1 SGDLS and CDR2 YYNGEE. There are 14 residues in the CDR3. This CDR3 is CASSVEVKGYGYTF. DNA of the CDR3: TGTGCCAGCAGCGTAGAGGTGAAAGGCTATGGCTACACCTTC.

The rearrangement uses TRBV5-1 and TRBJ1-1; D is unresolved. Germline CDR1 SGHRS, CDR2 YFSETQ. This CDR3 is built from 15 residues. V was shortened by 0 bases and J by 1 base, with 10 bases between the two germline ends. DNA of the CDR3: TGCGCCAGCAGCTTGGAGTCCGGGAAGAACACTGAAGCTTTCTTT. As protein: CASSLESGKNTEAFF.

The V and J genes are TRBV19 and TRBJ2-1, with D unresolved. Germline CDR1 and CDR2: LNHDA and SQIVND (reference sequence). CDR3 length equals 13 residues. V was trimmed by 2 bases and J by 6 bases, leaving 8 bases between them. Here the CDR3 DNA reads TGTGCCAGTAGTATAAAAAGCCCCAATGAGCAGTTCTTC. It translates to CASSIKSPNEQFF.

The V call is TRBV7-3, the J call TRBJ1-5, with D maybe TRBD1 (5 bases). Germline-derived CDR1 and CDR2 are SGHTA and FQGTGA. Trimming removed 3 bases at V and 5 bases at J, with 8 bases between. The CDR3 length is 13 residues. The CDR3 coding sequence is TGTGCCAGCAGCTTGGGAGGGGATCAGCCCCAGCATTTT. Translated, it gives CASSLGGDQPQHF.

The chain couples TRBV4-3 to TRBJ2-7, with 14 positions matching TRBD2. The CDR3 runs 19 residues. Germline loops: CDR1 LGHNA, CDR2 YSLEER. V lost 0 bases and J lost 4; bases outside the gene matches: 11. Written as DNA, the CDR3 is TGCGCCAGCAGCCAAGAATATCGGACTAGCGGGAGGATATTATACGAGCAGTACTTC. Protein: CASSQEYRTSGRILYEQYF.

The chain is built from TRBV7-2 and TRBJ2-7, with 8 nucleotides matching TRBD2. V lost 5 bases, J lost 6 bases, and 12 bases stayed unmatched. The germline gives CDR1 SGHTA, CDR2 FQGNSA. There are 15 residues in the CDR3. CDR3 DNA sequence: TGTGCCAGCAGCATAAGCATCTTTAGCGGGGTCGAGCAGTACTTC. It yields the protein CASSISIFSGVEQYF.

The chain combines TRBV6-1 with TRBJ1-2; D remains ambiguous. V lost 1 base and J 0 bases, leaving 9 bases between the germline ends. Germline lookup yields CDR1 MNHNS and CDR2 SASEGT. This CDR3 is 15 amino acids long. The CDR3: CASSEETNPNYGYTF. The CDR3 nucleotides are TGTGCCAGCAGTGAAGAGACTAATCCTAACTATGGCTACACCTTC.

This clone was found once. The chain combines TRBV19 with TRBJ1-1; 7 nucleotides align to TRBD1. The J segment lost 5 bases and the V segment lost 6 bases, leaving 6 bases of the junction unmatched. The CDR3 contains 13 residues. From germline, CDR1 is LNHDA and CDR2 SQIVND (reference sequence). The CDR3 sequence: CASRDRSGTEAFF. For the CDR3, the DNA is TGTGCCAGTAGGGACAGGAGCGGAACTGAAGCTTTCTTT.

CDR3 residues: CASSPGGGSGNTIYF. CDR3 DNA: TGTGCCAGCAGCCCCGGCGGGGGCTCTGGAAACACCATATATTTT. The chain has TRBV5-5 and TRBJ1-3, with a tentative D call TRBD1 (5 bases). CDR3 length: 15 residues. Looked up from germline, CDR1 is SGHKS and CDR2 is YYEKEE (reference sequence). The V end lost 4 bases, the J end lost 0 bases, and 11 bases lay between the germline ends.

The J gene is TRBJ1-1, the V gene TRBV20-1; possibly TRBD1 for D (5 bases). V lost 3 bases and J lost 1, with 9 bases in between. The CDR3 loop spans 13 amino acids. The germline V gene has CDR1 DFQATT and CDR2 SNEGSKA (reference sequence). CDR3: CSASWGGNTEAFF. In DNA form, the CDR3 reads TGCAGTGCTAGTTGGGGGGGGAACACTGAAGCTTTCTTT.

The V and J genes are TRBV7-3 and TRBJ2-3, with 12 bases that match TRBD2. The V gene end was trimmed by 4 bases and the J gene end by 6 bases; junction bases not matched to a gene: 8. The CDR3 length is 16 residues. CDR1 and CDR2 from the germline V gene are SGHTA and FQGTGA. CDR3 residues: CASSSPGLAGNDTQYF. The CDR3 DNA sequence: TGTGCCAGCAGCTCCCCTGGACTAGCGGGAAATGATACGCAGTATTTT.

In its sample, this clone was seen a few times. V and J are TRBV3-1 (or the pseudogene TRBV3-2) and TRBJ2-3; D ambiguous. Germline CDR1 is LGHDT and CDR2 is YNNKEL (reference sequence). Deletions cut 4 bases from V and 3 bases from J, with 11 bases between. CDR3 size: 14 residues. In DNA form, the CDR3 reads TGTGCCAGCAGCCTAACGACTGTTACAGATACGCAGTATTTT. This codes for CASSLTTVTDTQYF.

This chain joins TRBV5-8 and TRBJ2-1; 10 positions agree with TRBD2. The V segment lost 5 bases and the J segment 7 bases; nucleotides outside the gene matches: 12. The CDR3 has 16 amino acids. Germline V CDR1 and CDR2: SGHTS, YDEGEE. CDR3 residues: CASRRRASGSGNEQFF. DNA of the CDR3: TGTGCCAGCAGAAGAAGGGCTAGCGGGAGTGGAAATGAGCAGTTCTTC.

This clone was seen a few times. The rearrangement links TRBV6-4 to TRBJ2-6; a weak D match, TRBD2 (5 bases). Deletions cut 3 bases from V and 0 bases from J, with 12 bases between. CDR1 MRHNA and CDR2 SNTAGT come from the germline V gene. This CDR3 contains 17 residues. CDR3 protein: CASSEQVGASGANVLTF. As DNA, the CDR3 is TGTGCCAGCAGTGAGCAGGTGGGAGCCTCTGGGGCCAACGTCCTGACTTTC.